This is a list of T cell receptor beta chains from one sample in a study of vaccination and CD4 T cells after COVID-19. One entry per CDR3 protein results from TCRdb running MiXCR on the PCR reads. The data contain fewer than 30,000 distinct CDR3 sequences, around two fifths of them seen just once; the ten biggest clones take up about 5%. No antigen has been identified for these receptors. The specimen was CD4+ T cells from blood, cultured in vitro, collected about 7 months after SARS-CoV-2 vaccination. Receptors originate from a human donor who had recovered from COVID-19. Each CDR3 is given with its conserved first and last residue. Fields, in order: clone size, J gene, V gene, D gene, CDR3 protein, CDR3 DNA. A D gene is named only where the DNA matches it firmly. Clone size is stated in some rows and not others, as once, few, many or a class when expanded.

>few|TRBJ2-1|TRBV7-7|.
CASSVGRVAYNEQFF
TGTGCTAGCAGCGTGGGGCGGGTGGCCTACAATGAGCAGTTCTTC
>few|TRBJ2-5|TRBV6-5|TRBD1
CASSYSSSTGEETQYF
TGTGCCAGCAGTTACTCGAGTTCCACAGGGGAAGAGACCCAGTACTTC
>few|TRBJ1-2|TRBV6-5|.
CASSWSGDYGYTF
TGTGCCAGCAGTTGGTCGGGCGACTATGGCTACACCTTC
>few|TRBJ1-6|TRBV7-9|TRBD1
CASSRMTGGDSPLHF
TGTGCCAGCAGCCGAATGACAGGGGGCGATTCACCCCTCCACTTT
>.|TRBJ2-7|TRBV5-1|.
CASSRGVGLEQYF
TGCGCCAGTAGTCGTGGGGTGGGGCTCGAGCAGTACTTC
>.|TRBJ2-1|TRBV7-2|TRBD2
CASSLLGLAGAGEQFF
TGTGCCAGCAGCCTACTGGGACTAGCGGGAGCGGGTGAGCAGTTCTTC
>.|TRBJ2-7|TRBV11-2|.
CASSFDSATPTYEQYF
TGTGCCAGCAGCTTCGATTCTGCAACGCCAACCTACGAGCAGTACTTC
>.|TRBJ2-7|TRBV28|.
CASSPYSQRPYEQYF
TGTGCCAGCAGTCCCTACTCACAACGACCCTACGAGCAGTACTTC
>large|TRBJ1-2|TRBV28|TRBD1
CASIQGAGYGYTF
TGTGCCAGCATTCAGGGGGCGGGCTATGGCTACACCTTC
>.|TRBJ1-5|TRBV2|.
CASRREGASNQPQHF
TGTGCCAGCAGACGGGAGGGCGCGAGCAATCAGCCCCAGCATTTT
>.|TRBJ2-6|TRBV7-9|TRBD2
CASSTGLAGGGGANVLTF
TGTGCCAGCAGCACCGGACTAGCGGGAGGGGGTGGGGCCAACGTCCTGACTTTC
>.|TRBJ2-7|TRBV28|.
CASTLPAARGEQYF
TGTGCCAGCACCTTACCCGCCGCTCGAGGAGAGCAGTACTTC
>.|TRBJ2-7|TRBV10-3|.
CAISEGEGGYF
TGTGCCATCAGTGAGGGGGAAGGTGGTTACTTC
>.|TRBJ2-7|TRBV28|.
CASSFGKGGQYF
TGTGCCAGCAGTTTTGGCAAGGGGGGGCAGTACTTC
>.|TRBJ2-2|TRBV4-1|TRBD1
CASSRRTGWTGELFF
TGCGCCAGCAGCCGCCGGACAGGTTGGACCGGGGAGCTGTTTTTT
>few|TRBJ2-1|TRBV7-9|TRBD2
CASSLRPSGSYNEQFF
TGTGCCAGCAGCTTACGTCCTAGCGGGAGCTACAATGAGCAGTTCTTC
>.|TRBJ2-7|TRBV7-8|.
CASIQDTFTYEQYF
TGTGCCAGCATCCAGGACACTTTTACCTACGAGCAGTACTTC
>few|TRBJ1-3|TRBV20-1|TRBD1
CSARERTGVGNTIYF
TGCAGTGCTAGAGAACGGACAGGGGTGGGAAACACCATATATTTT
>.|TRBJ2-1|TRBV20-1|TRBD2
CSARDLAGDPREQFF
TGCAGTGCTAGAGATCTAGCGGGCGATCCGCGGGAGCAGTTCTTC
>few|TRBJ2-5|TRBV7-8|TRBD1
CASSLGGRGPETQYF
TGTGCCAGCAGCTTAGGAGGCAGGGGGCCAGAGACCCAGTACTTC
>.|TRBJ2-1|TRBV28|.
CASSLEDYVDEQFF
TGTGCCAGCAGTTTAGAGGACTACGTTGATGAGCAGTTCTTC
>.|TRBJ1-5|TRBV2|.
CASSAESQPQHF
TGTGCCAGCAGTGCGGAGTCTCAGCCCCAGCATTTT
>.|TRBJ2-5|TRBV7-7|.
CASSLSGETQYF
TGTGCCAGCAGCTTATCGGGGGAGACCCAGTACTTC
>.|TRBJ2-7|TRBV7-9|TRBD2
CASSLGRGGTSYEQYF
TGTGCCAGCAGCCTCGGGAGGGGGGGAACGTCCTACGAGCAGTACTTC
>few|TRBJ2-7|TRBV6-5|TRBD2
CASSYTAGGSYEQYF
TGTGCCAGCAGTTACACAGCGGGAGGCTCCTACGAGCAGTACTTC
>few|TRBJ2-1|TRBV7-9|TRBD2
CASSRLAGDYNEQFF
TGTGCCAGCAGCCGACTAGCGGGTGATTACAATGAGCAGTTCTTC
>.|TRBJ2-1|TRBV20-1|.
CSASGTAYNEQSF
TGCAGTGCTAGCGGGACGGCCTACAATGAGCAGTCCTTC
>.|TRBJ2-3|TRBV6-1|TRBD1
CANGKGAGPDTQYF
TGTGCCAACGGCAAGGGGGCGGGCCCAGATACGCAGTATTTT
>.|TRBJ2-1|TRBV4-2|TRBD1
CASSAQGPLNEQFF
TGTGCCAGCAGCGCACAGGGGCCCTTGAATGAGCAGTTCTTC
>.|TRBJ1-2|TRBV15|.
CATSRDSFGGGYTF
TGTGCCACCAGCAGAGATAGTTTCGGCGGAGGCTACACCTTC
>.|TRBJ1-5|TRBV19|TRBD1
CASSPYDRDRGQPQHF
TGTGCCAGTAGTCCCTATGACCGGGACAGGGGGCAGCCCCAGCATTTT
>.|TRBJ2-7|TRBV15|.
CATRGSYSGYEQYF
TGTGCCACCCGTGGCTCCTACAGCGGCTACGAGCAGTACTTC
>few|TRBJ1-5|TRBV27|TRBD1
CASREDRGDQPQHF
TGTGCCAGCAGGGAAGACAGGGGGGACCAGCCCCAGCATTTT
>once|TRBJ1-5|TRBV6-1|.
CASRVQPGLLGRTQPQHF
TGTGCCAGCAGGGTACAACCGGGACTTTTGGGGCGGACTCAGCCCCAGCATTTT
>.|TRBJ2-7|TRBV6-1|.
CASRSEGHEQYF
TGTGCCAGCAGATCCGAGGGACACGAGCAGTACTTC
>.|TRBJ2-3|TRBV11-3|TRBD2
CASSLGSGTTRADTQYF
TGTGCCAGCAGCTTGGGTAGCGGGACTACACGGGCAGATACGCAGTATTTT
>.|TRBJ1-2|TRBV15|TRBD1
CATSGDRVYGYTF
TGTGCCACCAGTGGCGACAGGGTCTATGGCTACACCTTC
>.|TRBJ1-6|TRBV7-2|.
CAETSKRDSPLHF
TGTGCCGAAACCTCCAAGCGAGATTCACCCCTCCACTTT
>.|TRBJ2-7|TRBV20-1|TRBD2
CSVPGLVLNEQYF
TGCAGTGTCCCGGGACTAGTCTTAAACGAGCAGTACTTC
>.|TRBJ2-3|TRBV20-1|TRBD2
CSARRLAGVGTDTQYF
TGCAGTGCTAGACGACTAGCGGGAGTAGGTACAGATACGCAGTATTTT
>few|TRBJ2-3|TRBV19|.
CASGAGQVADTQYF
TGTGCCAGTGGAGCGGGACAGGTTGCGGACACGCAGTATTTT
>.|TRBJ2-1|TRBV20-1|TRBD2
CSARESGADNEQFF
TGCAGTGCTAGGGAAAGCGGGGCTGACAATGAGCAGTTCTTC
>.|TRBJ2-1|TRBV28|TRBD2
CASSSLAGGGHEQFF
TGTGCCAGCAGTTCATTAGCGGGAGGGGGCCATGAGCAGTTCTTC
>.|TRBJ2-2|TRBV20-1|.
CCPRANTGELFF
TGCTGTCCCAGGGCGAACACCGGGGAGCTGTTTTTT
>.|TRBJ2-4|TRBV27|.
CASSHGLAKNIQYF
TGTGCCAGCAGTCACGGTCTAGCCAAAAACATTCAGTACTTC
>medium-sized|TRBJ2-7|TRBV20-1|TRBD1
CSAPPARGPYEQYF
TGCAGTGCTCCCCCGGCCAGGGGGCCTTACGAGCAGTACTTC
>.|TRBJ2-5|TRBV15|.
CATSRYDTTGTQYF
TGTGCCACCAGCAGATATGACACCACGGGGACCCAGTACTTC
>once|TRBJ2-1|TRBV11-3|.
CASSSWRKGNEQFF
TGTGCCAGCAGCTCTTGGAGAAAAGGAAATGAGCAGTTCTTC
>.|TRBJ1-5|TRBV19|.
CASSVRGRGAIQPQHF
TGTGCCAGTAGTGTGAGGGGCAGGGGTGCCATTCAGCCCCAGCATTTT
>.|TRBJ1-2|TRBV7-8|.
CASCPGRANYGYTF
TGTGCCAGCTGTCCGGGACGAGCTAACTATGGCTACACCTTC